This note documents a single T cell receptor (beta chain) sequence. This clone is a singleton in its sample. The antigen it recognizes is unknown. No qualities accompany the bases; no much larger clone lies one base away. These data come from a study of technical replicates of blood from a few donors (dated by TCRdb to between 2016 and 2019). Library prep was done by the immunoSEQ multiplex PCR assay. Entries here come from immuneACCESS through TCRdb and include only in-frame sequences with V and J called. Some clones fail to appear in such tables; in the studies checked, an unresolved V gene covers under half of the shortfall, and the cause of the remainder is unknown. The sample yields about 61,000 clones; around 87% were counted once. Over 4.5% of the sample rests with the top ten. CDR3 length: 12 amino acids, cysteine to phenylalanine. The kept DNA is CDR3 alone, 36 bases in frame from the first base. Taken from the germline V gene, the CDR1 and CDR2 loops are SGDLS and YYNGEE. Between the V and J ends, shortened by 3 bases and 8 bases respectively, the junction contains 11 bases.

The TCR comes from a human donor in good health. Some clones in this sample may be carry-over from other donors' samples. Recombination linked TRBV9 to TRBJ1-2, with TRBD1 as a weak D call on 6 bases. Sequencing was done on a sample of PBMCs. The nucleotide sequence reads as follows: TGTGCCAGCAGCGCCACCCAGGGGGGCTACACCTTC. It translates as CASSATQGGYTF.